This T cell receptor (beta chain) was captured by sequencing in a study of cytotoxic CD8 clonotypes in ibrutinib-treated CLL (dated by TCRdb to 2020 to 2022). For the study in its entirety: In this cohort, approximately 15 patients were treatment-naive and under 13 were relapsed/refractory, while about 17 had unmutated IGHV. Responses were partial in around 24 patients and complete in 2; after median 68 months follow-up, about 14 stayed in remission and about twelve progressed. Every sample from remission and from progressive disease was obtained while the patients were still on ibrutinib. Cryopreserved peripheral blood mononuclear cells were collected at three points: before therapy, at response, and at either sustained remission or disease progression. Samples at response were collected after a median of about 12 months of treatment, with a range of roughly 6 to 40 months. Of the 80 to 95 participants in the trial, roughly 26 had longitudinal samples available. On average, each sample yielded 270,000 or so productive templates and 94,082 productive rearrangements. Findings and caveats that apply to the study as a whole: Clonality rose at ibrutinib response, remained stable during sustained remission, and dropped back toward baseline at progression. Sampling times were not matched between patients in sustained remission and patients whose disease was progressing, and lymph node repertoires were not examined. Public clonotypes were rare and either contracted or stayed stable during treatment, and the rise in clonality at ibrutinib response reflected the expansion of private clonotypes. Baseline clonality was found to be higher than that of age-matched healthy donors and was strongly correlated with circulating CD8+ T-cell counts.

Each clonotype received, on average, about 9.7x coverage in deep resolution sequencing performed on a MiSeq, where the target depth lay between 1 in 1 million and 1 in 200,000 T cells. The immunoSEQ hsTCRB Kit was used to generate TCR beta libraries. As for the authors' bioinformatics: Data were analyzed with ImmunoSEQ Data Assistant and ImmunoSEQ Analyzer, with V, D and J genes assigned per IMGT definitions. Clonality, with values ranging from 0 to 1, was calculated as one minus the normalized Shannon entropy of productive rearrangement frequencies. Public clonotype analysis was restricted to overrepresented clonotypes comprising at least 0.05% of each patient's repertoire. Some 13 age-matched healthy donor repertoires from immuneACCESS served as clonality controls. What TCRdb holds here is the immuneACCESS table cut down to in-frame rearrangements. Part of the clones is not present; checked against another copy, under half of the missing clones reflect an unresolved V gene, and the others are unexplained. V and J calls and clone size are those listed in that table; D and trimming were worked out from the DNA. This sample lists approximately 150,000 clones; approximately 75% were detected once. Of the sample, approximately 27% is held by the ten largest clones.

Per the germline V gene, SQVTM is the CDR1 and ANQGSEA is the CDR2. V loses 5 bases, J loses 8 bases, and the germline ends lie 13 bases apart. The CDR3 starts with the cysteine, ends with the phenylalanine, and has 13 residues. Only CDR3 DNA is held: 39 bases, read in frame from base 1. In the paper's terms, the time point label means: about 11 months on ibrutinib. For TCR beta library preparation, around 1.8 micrograms of genomic DNA were extracted from the cryopreserved PBMCs. Longitudinal blood samples from CLL patients receiving ibrutinib monotherapy were subjected to high-throughput TCR beta sequencing. The patients took part in an open-label, single-center phase 2 trial of ibrutinib monotherapy. This clone was detected only once. This clone's antigen is unknown. Base qualities are missing; no much larger clone stands one base away.

Sequences were derived from PBMCs, sampled after 12 months of ibrutinib treatment. Here the chain combines TRBV29-1 and TRBJ1-6; TRBD1 could be the D gene, as 5 bases match. This sequence originates from a human donor with chronic lymphocytic leukemia. DNA sequence: TGCAGCGTTATAGACAGCAGCGATTCACCCCTCCACTTT. It specifies CSVIDSSDSPLHF.